These 27 T cell receptor beta chains share one sample of origin, sequenced in a study of T cell responses to AZD1222 COVID-19 vaccine. The protocol was immunoSEQ multiplex PCR, while the TCRdb copy is restricted to in-frame clones and leaves out a portion. The sample includes over 110,000 clones, roughly 90% of them seen just once. Source: peripheral blood, taken 28 days after the second AZD1222 dose. The receptors stem from an adult who received the AZD1222 COVID-19 vaccine.

This clone was counted once. The chain is built from TRBV2 and TRBJ2-1, with D perhaps assigned TRBD1 or TRBD2 (6 bases each). This CDR3 comprises 12 residues. The V end lost 8 bases, the J end lost 7 bases, and 12 bases lay between the germline ends. Germline V gives CDR1 SNHLY, CDR2 FYNNEI. The CDR3 DNA is TGTGCCAGCGGGGGGCGCGGGAATGAGCAGTTCTTC. Encoded protein: CASGGRGNEQFF.

The rearrangement uses TRBV6-5 and TRBJ2-7; 10 positions agree with TRBD2. The junction had 9 bases not matched to a gene; V was cut back by 8 bases and J by 2 bases. Germline-derived CDR1 and CDR2 are MNHEY and SVGAGI. The length of the CDR3 is 15 residues. The CDR3 DNA reads TGTGCCAGCCGGAGGCTCCTAGCGGGAGCCTACGAGCAGTACTTC. Its translation: CASRRLLAGAYEQYF.

This clone has just one count. The rearrangement uses TRBV7-8 and TRBJ2-2; TRBD1 matches 7 bases. Germline V gene lookup returns CDR1 SGHVS and CDR2 FQNEAQ. The V gene end was trimmed by 3 bases and the J gene end by 0 bases; junction bases not matched to a gene: 4. The CDR3 covers 16 residues. The CDR3 region is CASSFTGASNTGELFF. The CDR3 DNA reads TGTGCCAGCAGCTTTACAGGGGCGTCGAACACCGGGGAGCTGTTTTTT.

V is TRBV7-9 and J is TRBJ1-1, with 7 bases identical to TRBD1. Germline lookup yields CDR1 SEHNR and CDR2 FQNEAQ (reference sequence). V was pared by 5 bases and J by 0 bases, with 12 bases of the junction left unmatched. This CDR3 region has 17 residues. The CDR3 spells CASSPTGTDLMNTEAFF. CDR3 coding DNA: TGTGCCAGCAGCCCTACCGGGACAGATCTTATGAACACTGAAGCTTTCTTT.

This clone has more than one count but fewer than ten. This sequence joins TRBV6-6 and TRBJ2-1; perhaps D is TRBD1 or TRBD2 (5 bases each). CDR3 length equals 16 residues. Germline V lookup: CDR1 MNHNY, CDR2 SVGAGI (reference sequence). V lost 6 bases, J lost 10 bases, and 25 bases lay in between. Written as DNA, the CDR3 is TGTGCCAGCAGCGCAACTACAGCCGGCGGGTACAGGGAGCAGTTCTTC. Protein sequence: CASSATTAGGYREQFF.

This chain links TRBV6-5 with TRBJ2-3; 8 nucleotides agree with TRBD1. Germline V CDR1 and CDR2: MNHEY, SVGAGI. J was trimmed by 3 bases and V by 6 bases; bases with no gene match: 5. CDR3 length equals 14 residues. CDR3 region: CASRNRGETDTQYF. The CDR3 region has the DNA TGTGCCAGCAGGAACAGGGGGGAAACAGATACGCAGTATTTT.

The rearrangement uses TRBV5-6 and TRBJ1-1, with a tentative D call TRBD1 (5 bases). Between the trimmed V and J ends, which lost 4 bases and 2 bases, there was a span of 15 bases. The V gene's germline CDR1 is SGHDT and CDR2 YYEEEE. CDR3 length equals 15 residues. The CDR3 bases are TGTGCCAGCAGCCCTCGTACCGGGGCCAACACTGAAGCTTTCTTT. As protein: CASSPRTGANTEAFF.

The chain carries TRBV7-2 and TRBJ2-3; 13 bases align to TRBD2. The junction had 9 bases not matched to a gene; V was cut back by 6 bases and J by 6 bases. This CDR3 contains 16 residues. In germline, CDR1 is SGHTA, CDR2 FQGNSA. As DNA, the CDR3 is TGTGCCAGCAGTCCACTAGCGGGAGGGGGGGCGGATACGCAGTATTTT. Translation: CASSPLAGGGADTQYF.

V is TRBV19 and J is TRBJ2-1; 15 positions agree with TRBD2. CDR1 is LNHDA and CDR2 is SQIVND in the germline V gene (reference sequence). This CDR3 has 18 residues. J lost 0 bases, V lost 5 bases, and 5 bases had no gene match. CDR3 amino acids: CASSRGLAGGSSYNEQFF. CDR3 coding DNA: TGTGCCAGTAGTCGGGGACTAGCGGGAGGCAGCTCCTACAATGAGCAGTTCTTC.

The V call is TRBV5-6, the J call TRBJ1-5; weak D call: TRBD1 (5 bases). This CDR3 is built from 15 residues. Trimming left V 0 bases short and J 7 bases short, with 14 bases between. CDR1 and CDR2 (germline): SGHDT, YYEEEE. The CDR3 coding sequence is TGTGCCAGCAGCTTGGGGGTGAGGGGTATGCAGCCCCAGCATTTT. Translation gives CASSLGVRGMQPQHF. The variable domain in full, completed from reference TRBV5-6 and TRBJ1-5, reads DAGVTQSPTHLIKTRGQQVTLRCSPKSGHDTVSWYQQALGQGPQFIFQYYEEEERQRGNFPDRFSGHQFPNYSSELNVNALLLGDSALYLCASSLGVRGMQPQHFGDGTRLSIL.

The chain joins TRBV6-5 to TRBJ2-2; D perhaps matches TRBD2 (6 bases). This CDR3 has 14 amino acids. Germline lookup yields CDR1 MNHEY and CDR2 SVGAGI. Trimming cost V 6 bases and J 5 bases, with 13 bases left between them. This CDR3 reads CASSPPAGTGELFF. The CDR3 DNA is TGTGCCAGCAGCCCCCCGGCGGGGACCGGGGAGCTGTTTTTT.

J is TRBJ1-4 and V is TRBV7-9; 11 bases fit TRBD1. The CDR3 has 14 residues. Unmatched junction bases numbered 3, after V lost 5 bases and J lost 7 bases. Germline V gives CDR1 SEHNR, CDR2 FQNEAQ (reference sequence). The CDR3, as DNA: TGTGCCAGCAGCCCGGGACAGGGGGTTGAAAAACTGTTTTTT. This gives the protein CASSPGQGVEKLFF. The full variable domain, with the rest looked up from reference TRBV7-9 and TRBJ1-4, is DTGVSQNPRHKITKRGQNVTFRCDPISEHNRLYWYRQTLGQGPEFLTYFQNEAQLEKSRLLSDRFSAERPKGSFSTLEIQRTEQGDSAMYLCASSPGQGVEKLFFGSGTQLSVL.

The chain recombines TRBV6-2 or TRBV6-3 with TRBJ2-7; 10 nucleotides match TRBD2. Trimming at V came to 2 bases and at J to 7 bases, leaving 11 bases not matched to a gene. CDR3 length: 16 amino acids. Germline loops: CDR1 MNHEY, CDR2 SVGEGT. CDR3 sequence reads: CASSYVRASGSWEQYF. The CDR3 region has the DNA TGTGCCAGCAGTTACGTAAGGGCTAGCGGGAGCTGGGAGCAGTACTTC.

The gene calls are TRBV10-3 and TRBJ2-1; possibly TRBD1 for D (5 bases). This CDR3 contains 11 residues. Germline loops: CDR1 ENHRY, CDR2 SYGVKD. Trimming removed 10 bases at V and 3 bases at J, with 7 bases between. CDR3 sequence (DNA): TGTGCCACCAGGGACTACAATGAGCAGTTCTTC. It encodes CATRDYNEQFF.

This sequence joins TRBV9 and TRBJ2-1, with 10 bases that match TRBD2. J gave up 0 bases and V 0 bases, and 9 bases lay outside the gene matches. CDR3 length: 19 amino acids. Looked up from germline, CDR1 is SGDLS and CDR2 is YYNGEE. The CDR3 coding sequence is TGTGCCAGCAGCGTAGTAGCGGGAGGTATGGTCAGCTCCTACAATGAGCAGTTCTTC. As protein: CASSVVAGGMVSSYNEQFF. The complete variable domain, with remaining parts taken from reference TRBV9 and TRBJ2-1, reads DSGVTQTPKHLITATGQRVTLRCSPRSGDLSVYWYQQSLDQGLQFLIQYYNGEERAKGNILERFSAQQFPDLHSELNLSSLELGDSALYFCASSVVAGGMVSSYNEQFFGPGTRLTVL.

This chain connects TRBV15 to TRBJ1-2; a weak D match, TRBD1 (6 bases). Deletions cut 0 bases from V and 3 bases from J, with 20 bases between. Germline CDR1 reads LNHNV; CDR2 reads YYDKDF (reference sequence). This CDR3 is built from 18 residues. The CDR3 here is CATSREKLQGFFDYGYTF. In DNA form, the CDR3 reads TGTGCCACCAGCAGAGAAAAGTTACAGGGATTCTTCGACTATGGCTACACCTTC.

The V gene is TRBV2, the J gene TRBJ2-2; 8 bases line up with TRBD1. This CDR3 is 14 amino acids long. V was clipped by 6 bases and J by 9 bases; unmatched bases: 9. Germline V lookup: CDR1 SNHLY, CDR2 FYNNEI. Here the CDR3 DNA reads TGTGCCAGCAGCCAGATACAGGGGGTCAGGGAGCTGTTTTTT. As protein: CASSQIQGVRELFF. The variable domain in full, with the rest retrieved from reference TRBV2 and TRBJ2-2, is EPEVTQTPSHQVTQMGQEVILRCVPISNHLYFYWYRQILGQKVEFLVSFYNNEISEKSEIFDDQFSVERPDGSNFTLKIRSTKLEDSAMYFCASSQIQGVRELFFGEGSRLTVL.

This clone showed up just once. This sequence joins TRBV6-1 and TRBJ1-1; D uncertain. Germline CDR1 MNHNS, CDR2 SASEGT. The CDR3 sequence is 15 residues long. Trimming cost V 2 bases and J 0 bases, with 10 bases left between them. The CDR3 region is CASSERARVNTEAFF. CDR3 nucleotide sequence: TGTGCCAGCAGTGAAAGAGCGAGGGTGAACACTGAAGCTTTCTTT.

This chain links TRBV6-5 with TRBJ1-2; D gene ambiguous. V lost 8 bases and J 7 bases, leaving 17 bases between the germline ends. Germline CDR1 reads MNHEY; CDR2 reads SVGAGI. This CDR3 has 13 residues. CDR3 in DNA: TGTGCCAGCTATGACTCCCTTGCGCGTGGCTACACCTTC. Translation: CASYDSLARGYTF.

For the CDR3, the DNA is TGTGCCAGCAGCAACAGGAATACAAAAGAGACCCAGTACTTC. It encodes CASSNRNTKETQYF. The rearrangement uses TRBV2 and TRBJ2-5; a possible D gene is TRBD1 (5 bases). CDR1 SNHLY and CDR2 FYNNEI come from the germline V gene. Trimming cost V 6 bases and J 3 bases, with 14 bases left between them. The CDR3 has 14 residues.

This clone was picked up a small number of times. This chain links TRBV19 with TRBJ2-1, with 9 bases fitting TRBD1. This CDR3 has 16 residues. The germline gives CDR1 LNHDA, CDR2 SQIVND (reference sequence). Trimming at V came to 3 bases and at J to 4 bases, leaving 7 bases not matched to a gene. The CDR3 nucleotides read TGTGCCAGTAGTATCCGGACAGGGGAAGGTTACAATGAGCAGTTCTTC. Protein: CASSIRTGEGYNEQFF. The whole variable domain, filled in from reference TRBV19 and TRBJ2-1, reads DGGITQSPKYLFRKEGQNVTLSCEQNLNHDAMYWYRQDPGQGLRLIYYSQIVNDFQKGDIAEGYSVSREKKESFPLTVTSAQKNPTAFYLCASSIRTGEGYNEQFFGPGTRLTVL.

The chain is built from TRBV11-2 and TRBJ2-1; 7 bases agree with TRBD1. Germline CDR1 and CDR2: SGHAT and FQNNGV. After removal of 5 bases from V and 11 bases from J, the junction contained 3 bases not matched to a gene. The CDR3 covers 11 residues. Here the CDR3 reads CASSLTGQQFF. CDR3 nucleotides: TGTGCCAGCAGCCTGACAGGGCAGCAGTTCTTC.

The CDR3 region is CASSPQDSVNYGYTF. DNA of the CDR3: TGTGCCAGCTCACCACAGGACAGCGTTAACTATGGCTACACCTTC. The rearrangement links TRBV18 to TRBJ1-2; D may be TRBD1 (6 bases). Germline V lookup: CDR1 KGHSH, CDR2 LQKENI. The CDR3 runs 15 residues. V shed 1 base and J shed 1 base, with 10 bases lying between them.

The chain recombines TRBV6-5 with TRBJ1-2, with no clear D. V dropped 7 bases and J dropped 5 bases, with 8 bases sitting between them. Germline CDR1 MNHEY, CDR2 SVGAGI. CDR3 size: 11 residues. The CDR3 nucleotides are TGTGCCAGCACGGACCGATATGGCTACACCTTC. Protein sequence: CASTDRYGYTF.

The chain uses TRBV7-9 and TRBJ1-2; D perhaps matches TRBD1 (6 bases). Germline V gene data show CDR1 as SEHNR and CDR2 as FQNEAQ (reference sequence). The CDR3 length is 12 residues. Between the trimmed V and J ends, which lost 5 bases and 8 bases, there was a span of 12 bases. The CDR3 sequence is CASSATGFGYTF. The DNA of the CDR3 is TGTGCCAGCAGCGCGACAGGCTTCGGCTACACCTTC. The variable domain in full, with the rest retrieved from reference TRBV7-9 and TRBJ1-2, is DTGVSQNPRHKITKRGQNVTFRCDPISEHNRLYWYRQTLGQGPEFLTYFQNEAQLEKSRLLSDRFSAERPKGSFSTLEIQRTEQGDSAMYLCASSATGFGYTFGSGTRLTVV.

The chain links TRBV3-1 (or the pseudogene TRBV3-2) to TRBJ1-3, with D unresolved. Trimming stripped 1 base from V and 3 bases from J, with 1 base between. This CDR3 is built from 12 residues. The germline V gene has CDR1 LGHDT and CDR2 YNNKEL (reference sequence). DNA for the CDR3: TGTGCCAGCAGCCAAGGTGGAAACACCATATATTTT. Amino acids: CASSQGGNTIYF.

The rearrangement joins TRBV20-1 to TRBJ2-3, with no clear D. Germline V lookup: CDR1 DFQATT, CDR2 SNEGSKA (reference sequence). Trimming removed 3 bases from V and 5 bases from J, with 3 bases in between. The CDR3 totals 10 residues. CDR3 sequence: CSASEDTQYF. The CDR3 bases are TGCAGTGCTAGTGAAGATACGCAGTATTTT.